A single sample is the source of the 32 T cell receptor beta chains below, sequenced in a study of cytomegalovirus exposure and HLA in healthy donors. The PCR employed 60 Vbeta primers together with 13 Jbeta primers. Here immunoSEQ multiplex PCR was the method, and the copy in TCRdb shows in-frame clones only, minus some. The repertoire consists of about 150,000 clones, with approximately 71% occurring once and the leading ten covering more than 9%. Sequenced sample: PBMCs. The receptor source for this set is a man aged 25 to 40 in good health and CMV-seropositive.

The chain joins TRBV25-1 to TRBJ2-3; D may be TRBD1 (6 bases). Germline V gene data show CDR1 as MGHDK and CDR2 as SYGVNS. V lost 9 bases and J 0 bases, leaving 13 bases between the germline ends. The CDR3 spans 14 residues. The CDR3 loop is CASRTALSTDTQYF. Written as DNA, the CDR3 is TGTGCCAGTAGGACAGCTTTGAGCACAGATACGCAGTATTTT.

CDR3 sequence (DNA): TGCGCCAGCGGCTCACCCGGGACAGAAGAAGAGACCCAGTACTTC. Translating gives CASGSPGTEEETQYF. This rearrangement joins TRBV5-1 to TRBJ2-5; 7 bases align to TRBD1. The germline gives CDR1 SGHRS, CDR2 YFSETQ. CDR3 length: 15 amino acids. Trimming at V came to 7 bases and at J to 3 bases, leaving 12 bases not matched to a gene.

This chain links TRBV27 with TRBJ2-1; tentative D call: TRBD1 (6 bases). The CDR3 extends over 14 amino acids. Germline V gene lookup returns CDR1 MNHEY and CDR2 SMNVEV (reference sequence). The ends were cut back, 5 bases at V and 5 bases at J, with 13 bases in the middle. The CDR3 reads CASSQGTTNNEQFF. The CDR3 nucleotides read TGTGCCAGCAGTCAAGGGACAACGAACAATGAGCAGTTCTTC.

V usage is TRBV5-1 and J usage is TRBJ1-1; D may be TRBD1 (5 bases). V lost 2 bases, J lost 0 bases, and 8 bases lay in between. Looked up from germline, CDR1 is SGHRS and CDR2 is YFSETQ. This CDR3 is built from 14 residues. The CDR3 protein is CASSFRQMNTEAFF. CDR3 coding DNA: TGCGCCAGCAGCTTCAGACAGATGAACACTGAAGCTTTCTTT.

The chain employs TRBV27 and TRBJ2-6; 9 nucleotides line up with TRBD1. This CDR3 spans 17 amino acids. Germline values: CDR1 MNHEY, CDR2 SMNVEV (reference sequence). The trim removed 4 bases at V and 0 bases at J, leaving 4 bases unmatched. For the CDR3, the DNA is TGTGCCAGCAGTTCGGGACAGGGCCTCTCTGGGGCCAACGTCCTGACTTTC. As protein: CASSSGQGLSGANVLTF.

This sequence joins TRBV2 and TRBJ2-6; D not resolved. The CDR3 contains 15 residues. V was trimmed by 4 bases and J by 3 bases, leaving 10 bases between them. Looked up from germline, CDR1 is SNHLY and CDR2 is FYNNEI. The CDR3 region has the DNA TGTGCCAGCAGTGCCGCGGCATTTGGGGCCAACGTCCTGACTTTC. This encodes CASSAAAFGANVLTF.

DNA of the CDR3: TGCAGCGTTAGGGACAGGGATTCACCCCTCCACTTT. It specifies CSVRDRDSPLHF. The rearrangement uses TRBV29-1 and TRBJ1-6; 9 bases map to TRBD1. CDR1 is SQVTM and CDR2 is ANQGSEA in the germline V gene. V lost 5 bases and J lost 8; bases outside the gene matches: 1. The CDR3 extends over 12 amino acids.

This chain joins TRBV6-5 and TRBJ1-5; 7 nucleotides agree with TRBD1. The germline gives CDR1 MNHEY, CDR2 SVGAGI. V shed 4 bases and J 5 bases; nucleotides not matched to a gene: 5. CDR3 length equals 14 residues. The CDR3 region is CASSLQGYDQPQHF. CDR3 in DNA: TGTGCCAGCAGTTTACAGGGGTATGATCAGCCCCAGCATTTT.

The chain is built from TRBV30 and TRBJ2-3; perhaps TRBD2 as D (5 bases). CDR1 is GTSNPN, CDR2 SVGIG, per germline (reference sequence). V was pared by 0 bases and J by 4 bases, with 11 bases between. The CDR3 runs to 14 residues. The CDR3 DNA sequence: TGTGCCTGGAGTGTATCCGGGCGGGCAGATACGCAGTATTTT. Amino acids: CAWSVSGRADTQYF.

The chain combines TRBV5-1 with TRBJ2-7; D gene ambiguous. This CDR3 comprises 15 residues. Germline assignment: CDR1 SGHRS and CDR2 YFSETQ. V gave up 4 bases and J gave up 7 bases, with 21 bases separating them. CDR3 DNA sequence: TGCGCCAGCAGCCCCGCCCGTTCAACAGTTCGGGAGCAGTACTTC. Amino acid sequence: CASSPARSTVREQYF.

CDR3 DNA: TGTGCCAGAAGCCCCCTCTGGACACAGAAATTTACGAACACCGGGGAGCTGTTTTTT. Protein sequence: CARSPLWTQKFTNTGELFF. The genes are TRBV5-3 and TRBJ2-2, with D possibly matching TRBD1 (5 bases). TRBV5-3 is given ORF status, its function remaining uncertain. The germline V and J ends were trimmed by 4 bases and 0 bases, with 22 bases remaining between them. The CDR3 totals 19 residues.

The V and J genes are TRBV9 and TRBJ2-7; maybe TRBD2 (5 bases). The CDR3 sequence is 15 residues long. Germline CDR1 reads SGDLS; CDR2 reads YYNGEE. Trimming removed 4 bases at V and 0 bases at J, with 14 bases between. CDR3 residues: CASSRGPQGSYEQYF. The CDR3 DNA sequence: TGTGCCAGCAGCAGAGGGCCCCAAGGCTCCTACGAGCAGTACTTC.

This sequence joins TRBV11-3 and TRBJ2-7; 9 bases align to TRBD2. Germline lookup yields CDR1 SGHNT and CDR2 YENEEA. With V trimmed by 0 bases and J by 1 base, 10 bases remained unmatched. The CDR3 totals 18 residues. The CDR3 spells CASSLDESLAGRSYEQYF. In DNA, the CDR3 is TGTGCCAGCAGCTTAGATGAGAGTCTAGCGGGAAGATCCTACGAGCAGTACTTC.

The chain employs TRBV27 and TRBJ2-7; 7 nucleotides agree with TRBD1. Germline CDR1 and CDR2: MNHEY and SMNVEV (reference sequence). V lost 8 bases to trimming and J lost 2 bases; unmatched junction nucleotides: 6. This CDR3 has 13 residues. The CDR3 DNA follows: TGTGCCAGCTCCGGGACAGATGCCTACGAGCAGTACTTC. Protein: CASSGTDAYEQYF.

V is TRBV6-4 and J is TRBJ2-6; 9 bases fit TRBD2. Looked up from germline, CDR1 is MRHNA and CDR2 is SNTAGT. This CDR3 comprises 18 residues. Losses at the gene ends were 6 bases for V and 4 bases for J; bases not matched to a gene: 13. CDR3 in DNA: TGTGCCAGCAGCTCCGAGGCGGGAGGGCCCACCGGGGCCAACGTCCTGACTTTC. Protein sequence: CASSSEAGGPTGANVLTF.

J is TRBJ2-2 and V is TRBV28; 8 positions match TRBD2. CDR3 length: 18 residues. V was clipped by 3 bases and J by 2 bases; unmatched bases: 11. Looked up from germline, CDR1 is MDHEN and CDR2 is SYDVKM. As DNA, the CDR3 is TGTGCCAGCAGTTTTAACCCACTAGCGGACTATAACACCGGGGAGCTGTTTTTT. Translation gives CASSFNPLADYNTGELFF.

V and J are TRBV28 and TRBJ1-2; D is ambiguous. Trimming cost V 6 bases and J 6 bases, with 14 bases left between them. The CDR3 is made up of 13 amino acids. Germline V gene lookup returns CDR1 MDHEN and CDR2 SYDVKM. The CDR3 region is CASSTPTPDGYTF. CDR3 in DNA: TGTGCCAGCAGCACACCGACTCCGGATGGCTACACCTTC.

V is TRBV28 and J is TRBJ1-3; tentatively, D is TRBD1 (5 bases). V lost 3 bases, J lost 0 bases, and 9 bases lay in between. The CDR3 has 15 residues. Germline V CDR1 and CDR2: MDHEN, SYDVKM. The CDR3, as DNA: TGTGCCAGCAGTTTTGGGGGACTCTCTGGAAACACCATATATTTT. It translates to CASSFGGLSGNTIYF.

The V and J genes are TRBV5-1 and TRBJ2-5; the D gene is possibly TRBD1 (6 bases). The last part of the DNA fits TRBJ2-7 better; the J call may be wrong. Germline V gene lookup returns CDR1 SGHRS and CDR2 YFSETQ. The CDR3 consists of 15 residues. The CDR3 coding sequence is TGCGCCAGCAGCTTTGACAGGCCATGGAACTACGAGCAGTACTTC. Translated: CASSFDRPWNYEQYF.

DNA of the CDR3: TGTGCCAGCAGCTTAGAGGCTAGGTCTCTCGGGAATGAGCAGTTCTTC. Translation: CASSLEARSLGNEQFF. The chain employs TRBV7-2 and TRBJ2-1; D unclear. The CDR3 contains 16 residues. Trimming cost V 1 base and J 7 bases, with 17 bases left between them. The germline V gene encodes CDR1 SGHTA and CDR2 FQGNSA. Complete variable domain (other parts from reference TRBV7-2 and TRBJ2-1): GAGVSQSPSNKVTEKGKDVELRCDPISGHTALYWYRQSLGQGLEFLIYFQGNSAPDKSGLPSDRFSAERTGGSVSTLTIQRTQQEDSAVYLCASSLEARSLGNEQFFGPGTRLTVL.

CDR3 bases: TGCACCAGCAGCCAAGACCGGACAGGGGCATCAACCGGGGAGCTGTTTTTT. Translating gives CTSSQDRTGASTGELFF. V and J are TRBV1 and TRBJ2-2; the D segment call TRBD1 is taken from the table without a DNA check. TRBV1 is tagged as a pseudogene. The CDR3 is made up of 17 amino acids.

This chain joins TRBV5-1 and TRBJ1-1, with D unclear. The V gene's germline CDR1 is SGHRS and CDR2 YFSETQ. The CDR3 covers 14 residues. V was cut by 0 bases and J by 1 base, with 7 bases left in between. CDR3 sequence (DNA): TGCGCCAGCAGCTTGGCCCCGGGGAACACTGAAGCTTTCTTT. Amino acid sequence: CASSLAPGNTEAFF.

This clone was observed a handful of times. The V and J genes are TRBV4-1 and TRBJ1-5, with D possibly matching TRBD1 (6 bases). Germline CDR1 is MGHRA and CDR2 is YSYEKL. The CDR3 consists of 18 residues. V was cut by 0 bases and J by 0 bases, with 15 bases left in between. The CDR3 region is CASSQDPRTVLSNQPQHF. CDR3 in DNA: TGCGCCAGCAGCCAAGACCCTAGGACAGTCCTTAGCAATCAGCCCCAGCATTTT.

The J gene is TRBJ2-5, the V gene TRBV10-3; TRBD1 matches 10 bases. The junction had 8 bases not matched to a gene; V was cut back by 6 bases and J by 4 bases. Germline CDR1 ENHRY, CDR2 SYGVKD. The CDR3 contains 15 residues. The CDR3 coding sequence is TGTGCCATCAGCCCCGGGACAGGGGCGTCAGAGACCCAGTACTTC. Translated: CAISPGTGASETQYF.

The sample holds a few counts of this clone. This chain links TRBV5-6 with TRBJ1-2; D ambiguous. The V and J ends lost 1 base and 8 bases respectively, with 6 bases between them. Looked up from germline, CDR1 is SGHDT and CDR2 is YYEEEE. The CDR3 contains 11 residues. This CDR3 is CASSLFSGYTF. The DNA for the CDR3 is TGTGCCAGCAGCTTGTTCTCCGGCTACACCTTC.

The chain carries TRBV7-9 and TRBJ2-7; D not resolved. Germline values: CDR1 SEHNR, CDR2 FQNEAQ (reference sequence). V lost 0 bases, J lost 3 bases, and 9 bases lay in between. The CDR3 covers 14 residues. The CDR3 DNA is TGTGCCAGCAGCTTAGCGATGCTCGGCTACGAGCAGTACTTC. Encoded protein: CASSLAMLGYEQYF.

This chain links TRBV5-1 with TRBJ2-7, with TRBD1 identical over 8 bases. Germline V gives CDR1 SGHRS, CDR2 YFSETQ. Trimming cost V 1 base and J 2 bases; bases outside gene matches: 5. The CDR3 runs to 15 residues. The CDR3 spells CASSLQGAGPYEQYF. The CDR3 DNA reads TGCGCCAGCAGCTTGCAGGGGGCGGGACCCTACGAGCAGTACTTC.

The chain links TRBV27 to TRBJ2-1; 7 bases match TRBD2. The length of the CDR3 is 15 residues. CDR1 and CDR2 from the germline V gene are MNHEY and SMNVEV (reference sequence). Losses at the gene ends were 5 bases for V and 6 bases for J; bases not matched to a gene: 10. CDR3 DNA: TGTGCCAGCAGTCCCCTCCGGGAGCGGGGCAATGAGCAGTTCTTC. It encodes CASSPLRERGNEQFF.

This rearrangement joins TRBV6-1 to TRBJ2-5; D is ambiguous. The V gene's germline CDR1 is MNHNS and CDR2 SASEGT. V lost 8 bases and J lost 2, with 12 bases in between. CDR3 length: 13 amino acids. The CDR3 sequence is CASVPDYQETQYF. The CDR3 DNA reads TGTGCCAGCGTACCAGATTATCAAGAGACCCAGTACTTC.

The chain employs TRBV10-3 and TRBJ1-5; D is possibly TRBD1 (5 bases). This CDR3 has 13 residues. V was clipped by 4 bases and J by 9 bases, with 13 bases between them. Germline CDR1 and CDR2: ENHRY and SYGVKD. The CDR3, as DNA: TGTGCCATCAGTGGGGACGGGGGAATGCCCCAGCATTTT. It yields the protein CAISGDGGMPQHF.

The CDR3 loop reads CASSLGRETQYF. The CDR3 bases are TGTGCCAGCAGCTTAGGCCGGGAGACCCAGTACTTC. The V and J genes are TRBV7-2 and TRBJ2-5; D is uncertain. The CDR3 runs 12 residues. Trimming cost V 1 base and J 5 bases, with 5 bases left between them. CDR1 and CDR2 from the germline V gene are SGHTA and FQGNSA.

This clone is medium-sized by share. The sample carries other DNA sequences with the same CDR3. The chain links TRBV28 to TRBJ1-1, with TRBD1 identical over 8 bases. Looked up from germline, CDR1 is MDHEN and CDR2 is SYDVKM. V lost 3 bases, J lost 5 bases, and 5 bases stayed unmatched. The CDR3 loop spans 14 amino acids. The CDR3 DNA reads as TGTGCCAGCAGTTTGCCGACAGGGGTGACTGAAGCTTTCTTT. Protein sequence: CASSLPTGVTEAFF.